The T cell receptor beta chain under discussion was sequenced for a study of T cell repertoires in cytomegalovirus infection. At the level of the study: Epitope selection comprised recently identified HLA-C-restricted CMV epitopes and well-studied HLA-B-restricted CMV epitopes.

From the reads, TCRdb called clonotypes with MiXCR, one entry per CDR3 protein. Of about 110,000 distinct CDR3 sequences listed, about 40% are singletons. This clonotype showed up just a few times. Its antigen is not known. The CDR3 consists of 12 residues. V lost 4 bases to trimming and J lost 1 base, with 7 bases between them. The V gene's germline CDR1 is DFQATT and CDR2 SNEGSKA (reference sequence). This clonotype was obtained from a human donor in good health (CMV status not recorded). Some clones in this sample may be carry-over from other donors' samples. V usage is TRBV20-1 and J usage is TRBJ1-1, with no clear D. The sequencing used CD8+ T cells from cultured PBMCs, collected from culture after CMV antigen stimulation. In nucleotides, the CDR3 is TGCAGTGCTAACCCAGGGAACACTGAAGCTTTCTTT. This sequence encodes CSANPGNTEAFF.